This is a list of T cell receptor beta chains from one sample in a study of vaccination and CD4 T cells after COVID-19. Their antigen targets remain unknown. TCRdb fed the PCR reads into MiXCR, producing one record per CDR3 protein. The data contain approximately 5,100 distinct CDR3 sequences, 65% to 80% of them seen just once; the ten biggest clones take up about 50%. The sequencing sample was made of CD4+ T cells from blood, cultured in vitro. These receptors all come from a human donor who had recovered from COVID-19. Both conserved end residues are part of each CDR3. D genes are given only for firm matches. Where a row states a size, it is once, few, many or the class of an expanded clone; other rows omit it.

V gene: TRBV9; D gene: .; clone size: .; J gene: TRBJ1-2; CDR3 protein: CASSVVEGDGYTF; CDR3 DNA: TGTGCCAGCAGCGTAGTAGAGGGAGATGGCTACACCTTC
V gene: TRBV6-5; D gene: .; clone size: .; J gene: TRBJ1-2; CDR3 protein: CASSYSIDGRVNGYTF; CDR3 DNA: TGTGCCAGCAGTTACTCGATCGATGGCCGGGTTAATGGCTACACCTTC
V gene: TRBV20-1; D gene: .; clone size: .; J gene: TRBJ1-2; CDR3 protein: CSGLSGEGGYTF; CDR3 DNA: TGCAGCGGACTCTCCGGGGAGGGTGGCTACACCTTC
V gene: TRBV6-1; D gene: .; clone size: .; J gene: TRBJ1-6; CDR3 protein: CASSEDVGSESPLHF; CDR3 DNA: TGTGCCAGCAGTGAAGATGTGGGATCGGAATCACCCCTCCACTTT
V gene: TRBV6-1; D gene: .; clone size: .; J gene: TRBJ1-6; CDR3 protein: CASSPCYRAGRKGSPLHF; CDR3 DNA: TGTGCCAGCAGCCCCTGCTACCGAGCAGGGAGGAAAGGTTCACCCCTCCACTTT
V gene: TRBV28; D gene: .; clone size: once; J gene: TRBJ1-1; CDR3 protein: CASSSLGARTEAFF; CDR3 DNA: TGTGCCAGCAGCTCCCTCGGGGCGCGCACTGAAGCTTTCTTT
V gene: TRBV20-1; D gene: .; clone size: .; J gene: TRBJ1-5; CDR3 protein: CSARTGGRSNQPQHF; CDR3 DNA: TGCAGTGCTAGAACTGGAGGGCGCAGCAATCAGCCCCAGCATTTT
V gene: TRBV5-1; D gene: TRBD1; clone size: medium-sized; J gene: TRBJ2-1; CDR3 protein: CASSLQGAPSYNEQFF; CDR3 DNA: TGCGCCAGCAGCTTGCAGGGGGCCCCCTCCTACAATGAGCAGTTCTTC
V gene: TRBV7-2; D gene: .; clone size: .; J gene: TRBJ1-1; CDR3 protein: CASSLMPGNTEAFF; CDR3 DNA: TGTGCCAGCAGTTTAATGCCGGGAAACACTGAAGCTTTCTTT
V gene: TRBV7-9; D gene: .; clone size: .; J gene: TRBJ1-2; CDR3 protein: CASSFSGRPNYGYTF; CDR3 DNA: TGTGCCAGCAGCTTTTCGGGACGGCCTAACTATGGCTACACCTTC
V gene: TRBV20-1; D gene: TRBD2; clone size: .; J gene: TRBJ2-7; CDR3 protein: CSVWRGGYEQYF; CDR3 DNA: TGCTCGGTATGGCGGGGGGGCTACGAGCAGTACTTC
V gene: TRBV6-1; D gene: .; clone size: .; J gene: TRBJ2-5; CDR3 protein: CASTPPGEETQYF; CDR3 DNA: TGTGCCAGCACTCCGCCAGGTGAAGAGACCCAGTACTTC
V gene: TRBV7-8; D gene: .; clone size: .; J gene: TRBJ1-1; CDR3 protein: CASSKDRLNTEAFF; CDR3 DNA: TGTGCCAGCAGTAAAGACAGGTTGAACACTGAAGCTTTCTTT
V gene: TRBV20-1; D gene: .; clone size: once; J gene: TRBJ1-2; CDR3 protein: CSARRPESFYGYTF; CDR3 DNA: TGCAGTGCTAGACGTCCGGAGAGCTTCTATGGCTACACCTTC